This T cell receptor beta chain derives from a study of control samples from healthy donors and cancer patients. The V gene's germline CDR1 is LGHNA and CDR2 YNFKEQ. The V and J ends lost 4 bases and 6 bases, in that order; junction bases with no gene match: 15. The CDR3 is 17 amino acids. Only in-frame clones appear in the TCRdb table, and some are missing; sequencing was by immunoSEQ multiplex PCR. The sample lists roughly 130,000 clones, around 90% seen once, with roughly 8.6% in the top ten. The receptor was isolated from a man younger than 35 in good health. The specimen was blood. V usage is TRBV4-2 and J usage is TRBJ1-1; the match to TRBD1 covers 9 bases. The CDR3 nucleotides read TGTGCCAGCAGCCCGCGGGACAGGGCGTACCGCGGGGCTGAAGCTTTCTTT. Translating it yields CASSPRDRAYRGAEAFF.